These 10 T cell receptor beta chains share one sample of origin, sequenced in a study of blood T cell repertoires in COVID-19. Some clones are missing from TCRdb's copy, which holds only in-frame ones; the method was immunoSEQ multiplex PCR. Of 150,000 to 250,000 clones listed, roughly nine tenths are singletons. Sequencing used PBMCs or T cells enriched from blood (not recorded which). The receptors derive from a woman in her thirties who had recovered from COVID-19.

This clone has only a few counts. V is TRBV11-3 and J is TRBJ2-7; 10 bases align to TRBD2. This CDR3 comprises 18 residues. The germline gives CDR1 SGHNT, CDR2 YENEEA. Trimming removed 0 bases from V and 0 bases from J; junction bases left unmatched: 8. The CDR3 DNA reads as TGTGCCAGCAGCTTAGATGGCGGGACTAGCGCCCGCTCCTACGAGCAGTACTTC. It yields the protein CASSLDGGTSARSYEQYF.

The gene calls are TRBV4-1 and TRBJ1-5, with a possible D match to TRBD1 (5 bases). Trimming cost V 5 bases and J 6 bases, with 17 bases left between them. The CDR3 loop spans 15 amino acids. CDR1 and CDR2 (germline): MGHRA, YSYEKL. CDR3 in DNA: TGCGCCAGCAGCATGAACATATGGGGGGTTCAGCCCCAGCATTTT. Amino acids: CASSMNIWGVQPQHF.

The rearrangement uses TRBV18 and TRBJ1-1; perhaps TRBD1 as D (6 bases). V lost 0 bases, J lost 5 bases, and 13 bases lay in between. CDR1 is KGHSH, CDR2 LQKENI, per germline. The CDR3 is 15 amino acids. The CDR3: CASSPPGAFYTEAFF. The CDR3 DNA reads TGTGCCAGCTCACCACCGGGGGCTTTTTATACTGAAGCTTTCTTT.

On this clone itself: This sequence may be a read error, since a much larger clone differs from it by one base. The CDR3 coding sequence is TGTGCCAGCAGCCGACAGGAGTCCTACGAGCAGTACTTC. It is translated as CASSRQESYEQYF. The chain couples TRBV11-1 to TRBJ2-7; maybe TRBD1 (6 bases). The V gene's germline CDR1 is SGHAT and CDR2 FQDESV (reference sequence). This CDR3 region has 13 residues. Trimming took 5 bases from V and 1 from J, leaving 9 bases between them.

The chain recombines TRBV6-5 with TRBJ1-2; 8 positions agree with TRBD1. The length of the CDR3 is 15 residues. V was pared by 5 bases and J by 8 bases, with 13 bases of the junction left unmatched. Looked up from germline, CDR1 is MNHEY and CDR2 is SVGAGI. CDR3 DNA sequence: TGTGCCAGCAGTACAAGGACAGGGCGGGTAGGAGGCTACACCTTC. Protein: CASSTRTGRVGGYTF.

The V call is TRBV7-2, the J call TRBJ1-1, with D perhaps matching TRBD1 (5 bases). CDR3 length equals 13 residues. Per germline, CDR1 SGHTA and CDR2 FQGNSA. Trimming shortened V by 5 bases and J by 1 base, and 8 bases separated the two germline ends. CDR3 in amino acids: CASSTDRNTEAFF. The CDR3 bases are TGTGCCAGCAGCACCGACAGGAACACTGAAGCTTTCTTT.

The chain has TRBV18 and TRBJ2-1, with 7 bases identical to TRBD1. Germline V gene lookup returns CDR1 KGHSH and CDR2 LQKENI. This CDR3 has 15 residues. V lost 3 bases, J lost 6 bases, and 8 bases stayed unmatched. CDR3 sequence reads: CASSPTRQGGNEQFF. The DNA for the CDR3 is TGTGCCAGCTCACCTACAAGACAGGGTGGCAATGAGCAGTTCTTC.

In DNA form, the CDR3 reads TGTGCCATCACCCCGGGACAGAACTACAATGAGCAGTTCTTC. The encoded protein is CAITPGQNYNEQFF. This rearrangement joins TRBV10-3 to TRBJ2-1, with 7 bases identical to TRBD1. The CDR3 is 14 amino acids. CDR1 and CDR2 from the germline V gene are ENHRY and SYGVKD. Trimming took 7 bases from V and 3 from J; bases not matched to a gene: 6.

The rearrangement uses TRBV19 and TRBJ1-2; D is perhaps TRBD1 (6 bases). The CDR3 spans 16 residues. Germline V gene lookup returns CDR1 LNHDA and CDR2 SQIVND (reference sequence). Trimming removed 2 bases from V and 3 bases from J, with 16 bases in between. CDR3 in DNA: TGTGCCAGTAGTATATTGGGGCCCTCAGGGGACTATGGCTACACCTTC. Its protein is CASSILGPSGDYGYTF.

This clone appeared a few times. In DNA form, the CDR3 reads TGTGCCAGCAGCCGGACAGGGTACACTGAAGCTTTCTTT. It yields the protein CASSRTGYTEAFF. The chain carries TRBV11-3 and TRBJ1-1, with 8 bases fitting TRBD1. This CDR3 is 13 amino acids long. Germline CDR1 reads SGHNT; CDR2 reads YENEEA. V was clipped by 5 bases and J by 3 bases; unmatched bases: 2.